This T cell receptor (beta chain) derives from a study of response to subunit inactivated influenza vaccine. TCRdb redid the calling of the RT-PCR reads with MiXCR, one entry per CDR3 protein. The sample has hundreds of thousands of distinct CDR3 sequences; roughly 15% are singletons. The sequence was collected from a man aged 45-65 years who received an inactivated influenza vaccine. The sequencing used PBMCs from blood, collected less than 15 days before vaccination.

The CDR3 region has the DNA TGTGCCAGCAGCCCGTTCCCCACCTACGAGCAGTACTTC. This gives the protein CASSPFPTYEQYF. The chain links TRBV5-5 to TRBJ2-7; no clear D. CDR3 size: 13 residues. Trimming took off 4 bases at V and 2 bases at J, with 10 bases between the two ends. Germline lookup yields CDR1 SGHKS and CDR2 YYEKEE (reference sequence).